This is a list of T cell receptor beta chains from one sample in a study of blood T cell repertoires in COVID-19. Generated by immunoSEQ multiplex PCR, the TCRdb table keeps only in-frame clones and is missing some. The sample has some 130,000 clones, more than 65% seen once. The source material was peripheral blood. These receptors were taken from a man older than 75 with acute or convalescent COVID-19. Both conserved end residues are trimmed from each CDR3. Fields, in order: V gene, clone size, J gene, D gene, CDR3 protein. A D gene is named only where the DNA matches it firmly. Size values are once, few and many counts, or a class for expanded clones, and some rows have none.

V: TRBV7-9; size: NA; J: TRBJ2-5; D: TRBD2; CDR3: ASSSSAGGRETQY
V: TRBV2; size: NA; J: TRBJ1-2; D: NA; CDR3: ASSEDIGHGYT
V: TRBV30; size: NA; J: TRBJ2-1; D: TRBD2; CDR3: AIERGRSYNEQF
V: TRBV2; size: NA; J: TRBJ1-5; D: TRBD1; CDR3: ASSRQGANQPQH
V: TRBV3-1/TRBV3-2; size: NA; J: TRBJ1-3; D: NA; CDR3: ASSQGASGNTIY
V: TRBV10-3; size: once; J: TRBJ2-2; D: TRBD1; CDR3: AISESIQGADGELF
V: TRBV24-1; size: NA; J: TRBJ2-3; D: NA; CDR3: ATSDFGLKTDTQY
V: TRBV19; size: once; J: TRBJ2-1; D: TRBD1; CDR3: ASSPDRGRYNEQF
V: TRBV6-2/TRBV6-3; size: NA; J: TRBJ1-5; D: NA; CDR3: ASSYSTSQGGSSNQPQH
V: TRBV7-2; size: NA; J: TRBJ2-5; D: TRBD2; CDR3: ASSLAGGDETQY
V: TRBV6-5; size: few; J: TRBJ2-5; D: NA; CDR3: ASSYSRWSETQY
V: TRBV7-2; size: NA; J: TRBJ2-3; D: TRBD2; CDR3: ASSVARGEGDTQY
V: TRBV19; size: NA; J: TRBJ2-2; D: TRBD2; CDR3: ASSTRLAGPNTGELF
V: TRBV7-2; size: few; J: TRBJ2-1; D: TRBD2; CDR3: ASSRPGGPGNEQF
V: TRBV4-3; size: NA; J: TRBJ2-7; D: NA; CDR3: ASSQDPQGNSLQY
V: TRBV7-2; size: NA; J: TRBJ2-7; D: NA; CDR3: ASSLTSGTPYEQY
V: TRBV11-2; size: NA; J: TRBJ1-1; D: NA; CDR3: ASSLDRRLGGLNTEAF
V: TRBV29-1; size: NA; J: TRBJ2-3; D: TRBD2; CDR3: SVRLAGEDTQY
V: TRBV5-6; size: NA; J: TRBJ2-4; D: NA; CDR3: ASSFGSLAKNIQY
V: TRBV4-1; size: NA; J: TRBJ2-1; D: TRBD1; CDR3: ASSQTGDSYNEQF
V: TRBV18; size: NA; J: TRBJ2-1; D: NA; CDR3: ASYLPGGLGEQF
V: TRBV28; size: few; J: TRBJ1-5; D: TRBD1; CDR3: ASSTPPGGTSNQPQH
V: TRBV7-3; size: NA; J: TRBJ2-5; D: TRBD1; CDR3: ASSRGQGETQY
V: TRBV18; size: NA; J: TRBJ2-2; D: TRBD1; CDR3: ASSPPQGARETGELF
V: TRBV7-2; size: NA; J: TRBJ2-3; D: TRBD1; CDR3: ASSLLGTATDTQY
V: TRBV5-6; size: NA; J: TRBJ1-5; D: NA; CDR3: ASSPDGNQPQH
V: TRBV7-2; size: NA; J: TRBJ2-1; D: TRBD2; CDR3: ASSLVAGGPEQF
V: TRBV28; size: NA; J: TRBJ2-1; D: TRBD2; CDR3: ASSFAGGRNEQF
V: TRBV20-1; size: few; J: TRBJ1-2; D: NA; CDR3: SATSNYGYT
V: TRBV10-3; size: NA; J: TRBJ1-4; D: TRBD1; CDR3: AISDRGAGEKLF
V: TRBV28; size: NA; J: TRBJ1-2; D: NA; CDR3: ASSSSRPHYGYT
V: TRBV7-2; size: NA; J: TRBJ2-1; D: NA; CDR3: ASSAGISSYNEQF